A single sample gave rise to the 16 T cell receptor beta chains below, sequenced in a study of regulatory T cells in long-lasting Graves disease. In building TCR beta libraries, iRepertoire HTBI primers were used together with Arm-PCR of CDR3 regions. Via MiXCR, TCRdb re-called the multiplex PCR reads, giving one row per CDR3 protein. This table has 200,000 to 250,000 distinct CDR3 sequences, approximately 19% appearing once. Time point reported: newly diagnosed GD, antithyroid drugs for less than 3 months. With RNA extracted from PBMCs as input, the TCR library was made. The same data also contributed to another study, on T cells in Graves' hyperthyroidism and ophthalmopathy.

Sequenced here: peripheral blood mononuclear cells (PBMCs), sampled at new diagnosis, from a patient treated with antithyroid drugs. The receptors here all came from a woman aged 30 to 39 with Graves disease.

This clonotype was recorded many times. The gene calls are TRBV28 and TRBJ2-3; TRBD2 matches at 10 bases. This CDR3 comprises 18 residues. Germline values: CDR1 MDHEN, CDR2 SYDVKM. V was pared by 3 bases and J by 0 bases, with 9 bases of the junction left unmatched. In DNA, the CDR3 is TGTGCCAGCAGTTTCAGTACTAGCGGGGTCTATAGCACAGATACGCAGTATTTT. Encoded protein: CASSFSTSGVYSTDTQYF.

The table lists this clonotype with many counts. V and J are TRBV5-1 and TRBJ2-7, with D unresolved. The germline V gene has CDR1 SGHRS and CDR2 YFSETQ. This CDR3 is 14 amino acids long. The V and J ends lost 1 base and 0 bases respectively, with 8 bases between them. The CDR3 protein is CASSLTKSSYEQYF. CDR3 bases: TGCGCCAGCAGCTTGACCAAATCCTCCTACGAGCAGTACTTC.

This clonotype was counted many times. This chain links TRBV20-1 with TRBJ2-5, with no clear D. V was shortened by 0 bases and J by 3 bases, with 17 bases between the two germline ends. This CDR3 has 16 residues. The germline V gene encodes CDR1 DFQATT and CDR2 SNEGSKA (reference sequence). In nucleotides, the CDR3 is TGCAGTGCTAGAGATCGCGAACCTGGGCTAAAAGAGACCCAGTACTTC. Its protein product is CSARDREPGLKETQYF.

This clonotype was found a few times. V usage is TRBV18 and J usage is TRBJ2-7; 10 bases fit TRBD2. In germline, CDR1 is KGHSH, CDR2 LQKENI. The CDR3 has 14 amino acids. With 2 bases clipped from V and 6 bases from J, the junction kept 4 bases outside the gene matches. CDR3 in amino acids: CASSPGLAGAEQYF. Written as DNA, the CDR3 is TGTGCCAGCTCACCAGGGCTAGCGGGAGCCGAGCAGTACTTC. The full variable domain, its missing parts supplied by reference TRBV18 and TRBJ2-7, is NAGVMQNPRHLVRRRGQEARLRCSPMKGHSHVYWYRQLPEEGLKFMVYLQKENIIDESGMPKERFSAEFPKEGPSILRIQQVVRGDSAAYFCASSPGLAGAEQYFGPGTRLTVT.

This clonotype was counted at least ten times. The chain couples TRBV11-2 to TRBJ1-1; no clear D gene. Germline lookup yields CDR1 SGHAT and CDR2 FQNNGV. Trimming removed 6 bases at V and 3 bases at J, with 11 bases between. The CDR3 sequence is 13 residues long. CDR3 DNA: TGTGCCAGCAGTTCACACGCGTACACTGAAGCTTTCTTT. This encodes CASSSHAYTEAFF.

Note on this clonotype: A much larger clone sits a single nucleotide away, making a read error possible. The V call is TRBV20-1, the J call TRBJ2-7; unclear D gene. The V end was cut by 4 bases, the J end by 4 bases, with 8 bases between. The CDR3 covers 11 residues. The V gene's germline CDR1 is DFQATT and CDR2 SNEGSKA (reference sequence). Here the CDR3 DNA reads TGCAGTGCTACAGGATTTTACGAGCAGTACTTC. As protein: CSATGFYEQYF.

This clonotype has ten or more counts. The V call is TRBV18, the J call TRBJ1-2; maybe TRBD1 (5 bases). Trimming removed 3 bases at V and 4 bases at J, with 12 bases between. The CDR3 spans 14 residues. Germline CDR1 and CDR2: KGHSH and LQKENI. In DNA form, the CDR3 reads TGTGCCAGCTCACCGATAGGGGAACTCTATGGCTACACCTTC. Translating it yields CASSPIGELYGYTF.

Worth noting for this clonotype: This likely reflects a read error, since a far larger clone is one base away. V is TRBV28 and J is TRBJ2-7, with 7 bases lining up with TRBD2. This CDR3 is built from 13 residues. Germline CDR1 and CDR2: MDHEN and SYDVKM. V lost 7 bases, J lost 7 bases, and 10 bases stayed unmatched. The CDR3 loop reads CASNGGSGDEQYF. DNA of the CDR3: TGTGCCAGCAATGGCGGGAGCGGGGATGAGCAGTACTTC. Together with reference TRBV28 and TRBJ2-7, the CDR3 gives the full variable domain: DVKVTQSSRYLVKRTGEKVFLECVQDMDHENMFWYRQDPGLGLRLIYFSYDVKMKEKGDIPEGYSVSREKKERFSLILESASTNQTSMYLCASNGGSGDEQYFGPGTRLTVT.

This clonotype was observed at least ten times. V is TRBV24-1 and J is TRBJ1-1; 7 bases line up with TRBD1. V lost 10 bases to trimming and J lost 0 bases; unmatched junction nucleotides: 4. The CDR3 loop spans 13 amino acids. CDR1 is KGHDR and CDR2 is SFDVKD in the germline V gene. The CDR3 DNA sequence: TGTGCCACGAGGGACAGCCTGAACACTGAAGCTTTCTTT. This sequence encodes CATRDSLNTEAFF.

This chain uses TRBV2 with TRBJ1-6; no clear D. With 4 bases removed from V and 10 bases from J, the gap between germline ends came to 14 bases. Germline assignment: CDR1 SNHLY and CDR2 FYNNEI. The CDR3 loop spans 14 amino acids. This CDR3 is CASSGHSNSSPLHF. The CDR3 nucleotides read TGTGCCAGCAGTGGACATTCCAATAGCTCACCCCTCCACTTT.

Concerning this clonotype: This probably arose from a read error, given a far larger clone one base away. The chain links TRBV7-8 to TRBJ1-1; D remains unclear. Germline V lookup: CDR1 SGHVS, CDR2 FQNEAQ. The CDR3 is 13 amino acids. Here the CDR3 reads CASSVMMNTEVFF. Written as DNA, the CDR3 is TGTGCCAGCAGCGTAATGATGAACACTGAAGTTTTCTTT.

This clonotype has at least ten counts. The CDR3 sequence is CASSLDRVASGKNEQFF. The DNA for the CDR3 is TGTGCCAGCAGTTTAGATAGGGTGGCTAGCGGGAAGAATGAGCAGTTCTTC. The chain joins TRBV12-3 or TRBV12-4 to TRBJ2-1; TRBD2 matches at 9 bases. CDR3 length equals 17 residues. The junction had 11 bases not matched to a gene; V was cut back by 1 base and J by 7 bases.

Many counts were recorded for this clonotype. J is TRBJ1-2 and V is TRBV28; D unclear. Germline V CDR1 and CDR2: MDHEN, SYDVKM. V shed 6 bases and J shed 2 bases, with 13 bases lying between them. The CDR3 contains 14 residues. CDR3 nucleotide sequence: TGTGCCAGCAGCTTGTACGGCAGCAACTATGGCTACACCTTC. The encoded protein is CASSLYGSNYGYTF.

This clonotype was observed many times. This chain uses TRBV2 with TRBJ1-1; no clear D. Trimming removed 10 bases at V and 1 base at J, with 10 bases between. Germline V gives CDR1 SNHLY, CDR2 FYNNEI. The CDR3 loop spans 12 amino acids. As DNA, the CDR3 is TGTGCCACCCATTGGGGGAACACTGAAGCTTTCTTT. It is translated as CATHWGNTEAFF.

This clonotype was recorded at least ten times. The chain has TRBV4-1 and TRBJ1-4; D might be TRBD1 (6 bases). Between the trimmed V and J ends, which lost 0 bases and 3 bases, there was a span of 11 bases. The CDR3 length is 16 residues. The germline V gene encodes CDR1 MGHRA and CDR2 YSYEKL. The chain's CDR3 is CASSQEGGRSNEKLFF. The CDR3 region has the DNA TGCGCCAGCAGCCAAGAGGGGGGGCGATCTAATGAAAAACTGTTTTTT.

There are a few counts of this clonotype. The chain links TRBV6-5 to TRBJ2-3, with 7 nucleotides matching TRBD1. CDR3 length: 14 residues. Germline V gives CDR1 MNHEY, CDR2 SVGAGI. J lost 6 bases, V lost 4 bases, and 7 bases had no gene match. Here the CDR3 DNA reads TGTGCCAGCAGTTTAAACAGGGGTTGGGATACGCAGTATTTT. Translated, it gives CASSLNRGWDTQYF.